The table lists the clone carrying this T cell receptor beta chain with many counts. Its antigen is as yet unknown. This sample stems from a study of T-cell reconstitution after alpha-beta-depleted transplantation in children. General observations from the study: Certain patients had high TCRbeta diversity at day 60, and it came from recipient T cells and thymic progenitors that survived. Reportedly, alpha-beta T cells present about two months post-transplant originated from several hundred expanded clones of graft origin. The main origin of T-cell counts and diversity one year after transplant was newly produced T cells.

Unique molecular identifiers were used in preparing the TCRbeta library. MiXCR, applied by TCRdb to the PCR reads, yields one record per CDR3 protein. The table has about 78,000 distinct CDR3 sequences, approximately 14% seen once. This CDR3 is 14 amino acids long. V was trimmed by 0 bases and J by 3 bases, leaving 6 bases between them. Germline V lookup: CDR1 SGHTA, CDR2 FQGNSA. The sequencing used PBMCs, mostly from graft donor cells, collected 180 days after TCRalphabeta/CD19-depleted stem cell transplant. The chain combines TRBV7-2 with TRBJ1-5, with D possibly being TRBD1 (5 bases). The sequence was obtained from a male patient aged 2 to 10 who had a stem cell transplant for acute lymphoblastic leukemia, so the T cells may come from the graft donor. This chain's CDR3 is CASSLAGVNQPQHF. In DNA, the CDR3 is TGTGCCAGCAGCTTAGCAGGGGTCAATCAGCCCCAGCATTTT.